The table lists the clone carrying this T cell receptor beta chain with a count of one. The antigen is unknown. These data come from a study of cytomegalovirus exposure and HLA in healthy donors. Study conclusions and caveats: Reports state that TCR beta sequences accurately predicted most subjects' HLA-A and HLA-B alleles.

V dropped 4 bases and J dropped 1; count of bases not matched to a gene: 4. This CDR3 region has 17 residues. CDR1 and CDR2 (germline): MGHRA, YSYEKL. This PCR relied on a set of 60 Vbeta primers and 13 Jbeta primers. The assay was immunoSEQ multiplex PCR, and TCRdb's table has in-frame clones only and misses some. The data hold approximately 44,000 clones, with roughly 80% observed a single time. V and J are TRBV4-1 and TRBJ2-2, with TRBD2 matching over 12 bases. This TCR was sampled from a man over 45 in good health and CMV-seronegative. The sample was PBMCs. The CDR3 nucleotides are TGCGCCAGCAGCCCCCGGGGACTAGCGGGGAACACCGGGGAGCTGTTTTTT. Translation gives CASSPRGLAGNTGELFF.